This TCR beta chain appears in the sequencing data of a study of blood T cell repertoires in COVID-19. Study in general: Samples of COVID-19 (acute and convalescent) were obtained from the United States, Italy and Spain. T cells, B-cell-depleted T cells, or PBMCs provided the cDNA or gDNA that served as material.

V dropped 0 bases and J dropped 11; count of bases not matched to a gene: 7. The length of the CDR3 is 15 residues. Germline V CDR1 and CDR2: MNHEY, SMNVEV (reference sequence). Method: immunoSEQ multiplex PCR; TCRdb's copy keeps in-frame clones and lacks some. The sample lists approximately 250,000 clones, about 87% seen once, with 2% to 2.5% in the top ten. Participant ages covered roughly 18 to 89 years across 24 US areas. Clinical history as reported by participants underpinned cohort assignment. Sequenced input: PBMCs or T cells enriched from blood (not recorded which). The genes are TRBV27 and TRBJ1-4, with 9 bases fitting TRBD1. The source is a middle-aged woman with acute COVID-19. The CDR3 coding sequence is TGTGCCAGCAGTTTATCCGGGACAGGGTTGAGGAAACTGTTTTTT. Its protein is CASSLSGTGLRKLFF.